Below are 24 T cell receptor beta chains sequenced from a single sample in a study of T cell changes during pregnancy in multiple sclerosis. TCRdb's table, derived via immunoSEQ multiplex PCR, lists solely in-frame clones and lacks some. The profile covers tens of thousands of clones, with 75% to 95% appearing a single time and more than 0.4% taken by the ten largest. The material sequenced was CD4+ T cells from peripheral blood mononuclear cells, taken before pregnancy. These receptors were taken from a female donor with multiple sclerosis, enrolled in a pregnancy study.

The J gene is TRBJ2-3, the V gene TRBV7-3; maybe TRBD1 (6 bases). Germline V gives CDR1 SGHTA, CDR2 FQGTGA. Trimming removed 5 bases at V and 6 bases at J, with 9 bases between. The CDR3 loop spans 12 amino acids. The CDR3 nucleotides read TGTGCCAGCAGCACCCAGGGGGATACGCAGTATTTT. As protein: CASSTQGDTQYF. The full variable domain, in which reference TRBV7-3 and TRBJ2-3 provide the parts outside the CDR3, is GAGVSQTPSNKVTEKGKYVELRCDPISGHTALYWYRQSLGQGPEFLIYFQGTGAADDSGLPNDRFFAVRPEGSVSTLKIQRTERGDSAVYLCASSTQGDTQYFGPGTRLTVL.

The J gene is TRBJ1-5, the V gene TRBV19; tentative D call: TRBD1 (6 bases). CDR3 length equals 15 residues. In germline, CDR1 is LNHDA, CDR2 SQIVND (reference sequence). Trimming took 6 bases from V and 4 from J, leaving 16 bases between them. This CDR3 is CASRPSRQANQPQHF. As DNA, the CDR3 is TGTGCCAGTAGGCCATCCAGACAGGCTAATCAGCCCCAGCATTTT.

This chain joins TRBV5-4 and TRBJ2-7, with 9 bases matching TRBD1. Per the germline V gene, CDR1 is SGHNT and CDR2 is YYREEE (reference sequence). V was pared by 7 bases and J by 4 bases, with 12 bases of the junction left unmatched. The CDR3 extends over 15 amino acids. CDR3 sequence: CASFDPGQGVYEQYF. The DNA for the CDR3 is TGTGCCAGCTTTGATCCGGGACAGGGTGTTTACGAGCAGTACTTC.

V and J are TRBV7-2 and TRBJ2-1; perhaps TRBD1 as D (6 bases). V gave up 5 bases and J gave up 4 bases, with 12 bases separating them. Germline V lookup: CDR1 SGHTA, CDR2 FQGNSA. This CDR3 is built from 14 residues. CDR3 in amino acids: CASSLQGTYNEQFF. The CDR3 nucleotides are TGTGCCAGCAGCCTCCAGGGGACGTACAATGAGCAGTTCTTC.

This chain uses TRBV5-1 with TRBJ2-1; 9 bases agree with TRBD2. CDR3 length: 14 amino acids. V lost 4 bases to trimming and J lost 5 bases; unmatched junction nucleotides: 4. Germline V lookup: CDR1 SGHRS, CDR2 YFSETQ. As DNA, the CDR3 is TGCGCCAGCAGCCCAGGGACTAGCAACAATGAGCAGTTCTTC. This codes for CASSPGTSNNEQFF.

V is TRBV4-1 and J is TRBJ1-2; TRBD1 matches at 8 bases. J lost 4 bases, V lost 4 bases, and 14 bases had no gene match. The CDR3 is made up of 17 amino acids. Per the germline V gene, CDR1 is MGHRA and CDR2 is YSYEKL. The CDR3 region has the DNA TGCGCCAGCAGCCCACCAAGTACCCCGGACAGGGCCTATGGCTACACCTTC. This encodes CASSPPSTPDRAYGYTF.

The rearrangement links TRBV29-1 to TRBJ2-5; TRBD2 might be the D (6 bases). There are 12 residues in the CDR3. Germline V gene lookup returns CDR1 SQVTM and CDR2 ANQGSEA. The V gene lost 7 bases and the J gene lost 3 bases, with 12 bases spanning the gap. The CDR3 sequence is CSATGLEETQYF. DNA for the CDR3: TGCAGCGCAACGGGACTGGAAGAGACCCAGTACTTC.

This chain joins TRBV7-2 and TRBJ1-5; no firm D call. The V and J ends lost 1 base and 1 base respectively, with 5 bases between them. CDR1 and CDR2 (germline): SGHTA, FQGNSA. This CDR3 has 14 residues. Written as DNA, the CDR3 is TGTGCCAGCAGCTTAGAGCGGAGCAATCAGCCCCAGCATTTT. Residues: CASSLERSNQPQHF. The complete variable domain, with remaining parts taken from reference TRBV7-2 and TRBJ1-5, reads GAGVSQSPSNKVTEKGKDVELRCDPISGHTALYWYRQSLGQGLEFLIYFQGNSAPDKSGLPSDRFSAERTGGSVSTLTIQRTQQEDSAVYLCASSLERSNQPQHFGDGTRLSIL.

This rearrangement joins TRBV7-3 to TRBJ1-6; 7 bases match TRBD1. CDR1 is SGHTA, CDR2 FQGTGA, per germline. The CDR3 is made up of 13 amino acids. J lost 7 bases, V lost 5 bases, and 2 bases had no gene match. CDR3 DNA: TGTGCCAGCAGCGCGACAGGGAATTCACCCCTCCACTTT. This sequence encodes CASSATGNSPLHF.

The chain has TRBV19 and TRBJ2-3, with 8 bases fitting TRBD2. The CDR3 has 14 residues. Germline CDR1 is LNHDA and CDR2 is SQIVND (reference sequence). V trimming: 7 bases; J trimming: 3 bases; junction bases outside the gene matches: 6. In DNA form, the CDR3 reads TGTGCCAGTAACTTCCGGGGGGGAACAGATACGCAGTATTTT. It translates to CASNFRGGTDTQYF.

The chain uses TRBV7-9 and TRBJ2-7, with 10 bases fitting TRBD1. The CDR3 is 14 amino acids. Germline V lookup: CDR1 SEHNR, CDR2 FQNEAQ (reference sequence). The junction had 5 bases not matched to a gene; V was cut back by 5 bases and J by 4 bases. This chain's CDR3 is CASSRGQGGYEQYF. The CDR3 nucleotides are TGTGCCAGCAGCCGTGGACAGGGGGGTTACGAGCAGTACTTC.

The J gene is TRBJ2-2, the V gene TRBV5-1; 7 nucleotides align to TRBD2. Germline V lookup: CDR1 SGHRS, CDR2 YFSETQ. This CDR3 is 14 amino acids long. V lost 0 bases and J lost 6; bases outside the gene matches: 2. The CDR3 DNA follows: TGCGCCAGCAGCTTGGGGGCGGGAGCCGGGGAGCTGTTTTTT. It yields the protein CASSLGAGAGELFF.

The chain links TRBV6-1 to TRBJ1-6; tentatively, D is TRBD1 (6 bases). CDR1 and CDR2 from the germline V gene are MNHNS and SASEGT. Deletions cut 2 bases from V and 9 bases from J, with 11 bases between. The CDR3 is made up of 14 amino acids. The DNA for the CDR3 is TGTGCCAGCAGTGAAATACAGGGTAGTTCACCCCTCCACTTT. It is translated as CASSEIQGSSPLHF.

V usage is TRBV12-5 and J usage is TRBJ2-5; 12 bases fit TRBD2. The ends lost 7 bases at V and 5 bases at J; junction bases unmatched: 11. This CDR3 contains 16 residues. Germline-derived CDR1 and CDR2 are LGHNT and FRNRAP. As DNA, the CDR3 is TGTGCTAGTGCCACTGGGGGACTAGCGGGTTTGGAGACCCAGTACTTC. This gives the protein CASATGGLAGLETQYF.

Only a few counts were recorded for this clone. The V and J genes are TRBV5-6 and TRBJ2-1, with 10 bases identical to TRBD1. CDR1 SGHDT and CDR2 YYEEEE come from the germline V gene. V trimming: 3 bases; J trimming: 3 bases; junction bases outside the gene matches: 3. The CDR3 contains 15 residues. The CDR3 here is CASSSGTGVYNEQFF. In DNA form, the CDR3 reads TGTGCCAGCAGCTCCGGGACAGGGGTCTACAATGAGCAGTTCTTC. The full variable domain, in which reference TRBV5-6 and TRBJ2-1 provide the parts outside the CDR3, is DAGVTQSPTHLIKTRGQQVTLRCSPKSGHDTVSWYQQALGQGPQFIFQYYEEEERQRGNFPDRFSGHQFPNYSSELNVNALLLGDSALYLCASSSGTGVYNEQFFGPGTRLTVL.

V and J are TRBV19 and TRBJ1-2, with 10 positions matching TRBD1. Germline V gives CDR1 LNHDA, CDR2 SQIVND (reference sequence). This CDR3 is 15 amino acids long. V lost 5 bases, J lost 6 bases, and 9 bases stayed unmatched. CDR3 nucleotides: TGTGCCAGTAGTCGACCCGGGACAGGGGCTAATGGCTACACCTTC. Translation: CASSRPGTGANGYTF.

The chain carries TRBV5-4 and TRBJ2-2; TRBD1 matches 8 bases. The germline gives CDR1 SGHNT, CDR2 YYREEE (reference sequence). V lost 0 bases to trimming and J lost 5 bases; unmatched junction nucleotides: 6. This CDR3 has 16 residues. The CDR3 DNA reads as TGTGCCAGCAGCTTGGTTCAGGGGGCGGTGACCGGGGAGCTGTTTTTT. This encodes CASSLVQGAVTGELFF.

The V gene is TRBV18, the J gene TRBJ1-5; 12 nucleotides match TRBD1. Germline CDR1 reads KGHSH; CDR2 reads LQKENI. Trimming took 4 bases from V and 3 from J; bases not matched to a gene: 4. CDR3 length: 16 amino acids. The CDR3 here is CASSRDRGLVNQPQHF. DNA for the CDR3: TGTGCCAGCTCACGGGACAGGGGGCTCGTCAATCAGCCCCAGCATTTT. Drawing the rest from reference TRBV18 and TRBJ1-5, the complete variable domain is NAGVMQNPRHLVRRRGQEARLRCSPMKGHSHVYWYRQLPEEGLKFMVYLQKENIIDESGMPKERFSAEFPKEGPSILRIQQVVRGDSAAYFCASSRDRGLVNQPQHFGDGTRLSIL.

The rearrangement links TRBV30 to TRBJ2-5; no clear D. Trimming took 1 base from V and 1 from J, leaving 7 bases between them. Per germline, CDR1 GTSNPN and CDR2 SVGIG (reference sequence). The CDR3 runs 13 residues. CDR3 loop: CAWSGRLQETQYF. The CDR3 DNA follows: TGTGCCTGGAGTGGTAGACTCCAAGAGACCCAGTACTTC.

CDR3 sequence: CASSISGTGDGYTF. The CDR3, as DNA: TGCGCCAGCAGCATAAGTGGGACAGGGGACGGCTACACCTTC. The J gene is TRBJ1-2, the V gene TRBV5-1; 10 bases map to TRBD1. The CDR3 spans 14 residues. Germline CDR1 is SGHRS and CDR2 is YFSETQ. Unmatched junction bases numbered 8, after V lost 4 bases and J lost 8 bases.

V is TRBV6-5 and J is TRBJ1-4, with no clear D. Germline V gene sequence: CDR1 MNHEY, CDR2 SVGAGI. V lost 6 bases and J lost 7, with 15 bases in between. The CDR3 runs to 14 residues. CDR3 sequence reads: CASRVDFRGEKLFF. The DNA for the CDR3 is TGTGCCAGCAGGGTAGATTTTCGGGGTGAAAAACTGTTTTTT.

This rearrangement joins TRBV5-6 to TRBJ1-1; D unclear. The germline V and J ends were trimmed by 4 bases and 3 bases, with 13 bases remaining between them. The CDR3 extends over 14 amino acids. Germline V CDR1 and CDR2: SGHDT, YYEEEE. DNA for the CDR3: TGTGCCAGCAGCCTCATTGGGCCTTACACTGAAGCTTTCTTT. It yields the protein CASSLIGPYTEAFF.

The chain joins TRBV23-1 to TRBJ1-2, with TRBD1 matching over 10 bases. TRBV23-1 is given ORF status, its function remaining uncertain. This CDR3 has 16 amino acids. The V and J ends lost 2 bases and 7 bases, in that order; junction bases with no gene match: 10. Here the CDR3 DNA reads TGCGCCAGCAGTCAAAAGACAGGGGGCGCATTGGGTGGCTACACCTTC. It specifies CASSQKTGGALGGYTF.

This chain uses TRBV7-2 with TRBJ1-1; D perhaps matches TRBD1 (5 bases). The V and J ends lost 1 base and 0 bases respectively, with 9 bases between them. There are 15 residues in the CDR3. The germline V gene has CDR1 SGHTA and CDR2 FQGNSA. As DNA, the CDR3 is TGTGCCAGCAGCTTAGGGGGCGGCGTGAACACTGAAGCTTTCTTT. This sequence encodes CASSLGGGVNTEAFF.